Listed here is a single TCR beta chain. V lost 6 bases to trimming and J lost 6 bases; unmatched junction nucleotides: 8. The CDR3 runs to 14 residues. In germline, CDR1 is MNHNS, CDR2 SASEGT. The second PCR ran roughly 6 to 11 cycles with a sample-barcoded 5' primer and J-beta primers. TCRdb re-analysed the 5' RACE reads in MiXCR, keeping a single row per CDR3 protein. Seen here are 750,000 to 850,000 distinct CDR3 sequences, approximately 25% observed once, and the top ten hold under 4.5%. The record originates from a study of blood T cells in healthy people across ages. The same data also went into a second study, on T cells of mothers and their children. Per that paper: The study found slightly higher but non-significant overlap in related versus unrelated mother-child pairs.

The sample taken for sequencing was blood. This chain links TRBV6-1 with TRBJ1-2, with 9 nucleotides matching TRBD1. The sequence was obtained from a boy aged 5-17 years in good health. The CDR3 sequence: CASRPGTGTDGYTF. CDR3 nucleotide sequence: TGTGCCAGCAGGCCCGGGACAGGGACCGATGGCTACACCTTC.